These 5 T cell receptor beta chains originate from one sample sequenced in a study of T cells in Graves' hyperthyroidism and ophthalmopathy. Regions amplified from RNA transcripts were the TCR beta CDR3 regions. First-round RT-PCR with HTBI primers amplified the TCR CDR3 region. TCRdb called the multiplex PCR reads again in MiXCR, with one record for every CDR3 protein. The table lists 300,000 to 450,000 distinct CDR3 sequences, less than 20% of them singletons. Input material: blood. Receptor source: a man in his late teens or twenties with Graves' ophthalmopathy.

The chain has TRBV6-1 and TRBJ1-4, with 8 bases aligning to TRBD1. The junction had 3 bases not matched to a gene; V was cut back by 8 bases and J by 4 bases. The CDR3 sequence is 13 residues long. Per germline, CDR1 MNHNS and CDR2 SASEGT. The CDR3 protein is CASLTGVNEKLFF. The CDR3 nucleotides are TGTGCCAGCCTGACAGGGGTTAATGAAAAACTGTTTTTT.

This clonotype was detected only a few times. J is TRBJ2-2 and V is TRBV20-1; D not certain. Germline assignment: CDR1 DFQATT and CDR2 SNEGSKA (reference sequence). The CDR3 spans 14 residues. V was cut by 6 bases and J by 1 base, with 12 bases left in between. The CDR3 region has the DNA TGCAGTGCGCGACCTCCCGAGAACACCGGGGAGCTGTTTTTT. It translates to CSARPPENTGELFF.

This clonotype was seen at least ten times. This sequence joins TRBV7-8 and TRBJ1-1; a weak D match, TRBD1 (5 bases). Trimming stripped 8 bases from V and 13 bases from J, with 14 bases between. This CDR3 contains 10 residues. Germline V CDR1 and CDR2: SGHVS, FQNEAQ. CDR3 in amino acids: CASDPAGVFF. In nucleotides, the CDR3 is TGTGCCAGCGACCCTGCGGGGGTTTTCTTT.

This clonotype has a count of ten or more. V usage is TRBV7-8 and J usage is TRBJ2-1; 10 bases agree with TRBD1. With 0 bases clipped from V and 3 bases from J, the junction kept 5 bases outside the gene matches. Germline values: CDR1 SGHVS, CDR2 FQNEAQ. The CDR3 has 17 residues. The CDR3 nucleotides read TGTGCCAGCAGCTTAGCGTCTGGGACAGGGGACTACAATGAGCAGTTCTTC. The encoded protein is CASSLASGTGDYNEQFF.

This clonotype was counted many times. The chain recombines TRBV27 with TRBJ2-3; 12 positions match TRBD2. CDR1 is MNHEY, CDR2 SMNVEV, per germline (reference sequence). Germline trimming cut 6 bases from V and 2 bases from J; bases unmatched to any gene: 3. The CDR3 consists of 15 residues. CDR3 DNA sequence: TGTGCCAGCAGACTAGCGGGGGGATACACAGATACGCAGTATTTT. It is translated as CASRLAGGYTDTQYF.